The 23 T cell receptor beta chains below come from one sample, sequenced in a study of cytomegalovirus exposure and HLA in healthy donors. A multiplex PCR was run with 60 Vbeta primers and 13 Jbeta primers. Measured with immunoSEQ multiplex PCR; TCRdb has only the in-frame clones, and not every one. Of more than 130,000 clones in the sample, roughly 80% are singletons; the top ten hold around 4.1%. Material: PBMCs. Receptors were obtained from a man between 35 and 55 years old in good health and CMV-seropositive.

V is TRBV7-8 and J is TRBJ2-3, with 8 positions matching TRBD2. Germline V gene lookup returns CDR1 SGHVS and CDR2 FQNEAQ. The V segment lost 4 bases and the J segment 5 bases; nucleotides outside the gene matches: 8. The CDR3 spans 15 residues. For the CDR3, the DNA is TGTGCCAGCAGCTCCCTGAGCGGGAGTTTAGATACGCAGTATTTT. Protein: CASSSLSGSLDTQYF. Based on the CDR3 plus reference TRBV7-8 and TRBJ2-3, the full variable domain is GAGVSQSPRYKVAKRGQDVALRCDPISGHVSLFWYQQALGQGPEFLTYFQNEAQLDKSGLPSDRFFAERPEGSVSTLKIQRTQQEDSAVYLCASSSLSGSLDTQYFGPGTRLTVL.

The CDR3 loop reads CASSYSSGYDEQYF. CDR3 DNA: TGTGCCAGCAGTTACTCCTCAGGGTACGACGAGCAGTACTTC. The V and J genes are TRBV6-6 and TRBJ2-7, with D maybe TRBD1 (5 bases). The V end lost 0 bases, the J end lost 5 bases, and 11 bases lay between the germline ends. The CDR3 totals 14 residues. Per the germline V gene, CDR1 is MNHNY and CDR2 is SVGAGI (reference sequence).

The CDR3 nucleotides read TGTGCCAGCAGCTTGGAACGGGGGGTTGTCGAGCAGTACTTC. As protein: CASSLERGVVEQYF. The V and J genes are TRBV5-6 and TRBJ2-7; TRBD2 matches 7 bases. CDR1 is SGHDT, CDR2 YYEEEE, per germline. This CDR3 has 14 amino acids. The junction had 6 bases not matched to a gene; V was cut back by 0 bases and J by 6 bases.

This chain links TRBV19 with TRBJ1-4, with 9 bases aligning to TRBD1. The CDR3 length is 15 residues. Germline CDR1 is LNHDA and CDR2 is SQIVND (reference sequence). Unmatched junction bases numbered 2, after V lost 6 bases and J lost 0 bases. CDR3 in DNA: TGTGCCAGTAGCCGGACAGGGGCAACTAATGAAAAACTGTTTTTT. Its protein is CASSRTGATNEKLFF.

This clone occurred once. V usage is TRBV6-1 and J usage is TRBJ2-7; 7 nucleotides align to TRBD1. This CDR3 is 15 amino acids long. V shed 0 bases, J shed 3 bases, and the junction held 5 bases outside the gene matches. Germline assignment: CDR1 MNHNS and CDR2 SASEGT. CDR3 sequence (DNA): TGTGCCAGCAGTGAAGCCGGGACAGTGGGCTACGAGCAGTACTTC. It specifies CASSEAGTVGYEQYF.

V is TRBV9 and J is TRBJ2-5, with D unresolved. Germline values: CDR1 SGDLS, CDR2 YYNGEE. V was pared by 1 base and J by 5 bases, with 9 bases between. CDR3 length: 13 amino acids. The CDR3 nucleotides read TGTGCCAGCAGCGTATCTTCGTCGGAGACCCAGTACTTC. It encodes CASSVSSSETQYF.

The genes are TRBV4-1 and TRBJ1-5; 11 bases align to TRBD1. There are 17 residues in the CDR3. Germline CDR1 is MGHRA and CDR2 is YSYEKL. The trim removed 3 bases at V and 4 bases at J, leaving 8 bases unmatched. CDR3: CASSQWTGGGKNQPQHF. The CDR3 DNA reads as TGCGCCAGCAGCCAGTGGACAGGGGGCGGGAAGAATCAGCCCCAGCATTTT.

The chain employs TRBV7-3 and TRBJ2-5; D is undetermined. The V gene lost 2 bases and the J gene lost 5 bases, with 9 bases spanning the gap. Germline CDR1 is SGHTA and CDR2 is FQGTGA. The CDR3 totals 13 residues. The CDR3 sequence: CASSLVREETQYF. CDR3 DNA sequence: TGTGCCAGCAGCTTAGTAAGAGAGGAGACCCAGTACTTC.

The rearrangement joins TRBV19 to TRBJ1-1, with D uncertain. Trimming took off 7 bases at V and 0 bases at J, with 9 bases between the two ends. The CDR3 sequence is 13 residues long. The germline CDR1 and CDR2 sequences are LNHDA and SQIVND (reference sequence). The CDR3 region has the DNA TGTGCCAGTACAGTGTCCCTGAACACTGAAGCTTTCTTT. This translates into CASTVSLNTEAFF.

This clone was seen a handful of times. The chain recombines TRBV6-6 with TRBJ2-3; 7 positions agree with TRBD1. V trimming: 8 bases; J trimming: 2 bases; junction bases outside the gene matches: 13. The CDR3 runs to 16 residues. CDR1 and CDR2 (germline): MNHNY, SVGAGI (reference sequence). CDR3 protein: CASHNTEGAVTDTQYF. Here the CDR3 DNA reads TGTGCCAGCCACAACACAGAGGGGGCAGTCACAGATACGCAGTATTTT.

A remark on this clone: Different DNA sequences within this sample yield the same CDR3. This rearrangement joins TRBV6-6 to TRBJ2-5; 8 bases match TRBD1. The germline gives CDR1 MNHNY, CDR2 SVGAGI (reference sequence). V lost 2 bases and J lost 2; bases outside the gene matches: 4. This CDR3 spans 15 amino acids. CDR3 amino acids: CASSYGTGFQETQYF. CDR3 coding DNA: TGTGCCAGCAGTTACGGGACAGGTTTTCAAGAGACCCAGTACTTC.

The genes are TRBV2 and TRBJ2-4, with a tentative D call TRBD2 (5 bases). Between the trimmed V and J ends, which lost 11 bases and 7 bases, there was a span of 15 bases. Germline V gives CDR1 SNHLY, CDR2 FYNNEI. This CDR3 spans 12 amino acids. CDR3 DNA: TGTGCCCTTCGGAGCGGCGGTAACATTCAGTACTTC. The encoded protein is CALRSGGNIQYF.

The chain uses TRBV4-3 and TRBJ2-6; D is perhaps TRBD1 (6 bases). The CDR3 is 18 amino acids. V lost 0 bases to trimming and J lost 3 bases, with 15 bases between them. Germline V CDR1 and CDR2: LGHNA, YSLEER. The CDR3 DNA reads TGCGCCAGCAGCCAAGATTTGTTAAGGGGGAGTGGGGCCAACGTCCTGACTTTC. Its protein product is CASSQDLLRGSGANVLTF.

V is TRBV7-8 and J is TRBJ2-7, with D possibly being TRBD2 (5 bases). Per germline, CDR1 SGHVS and CDR2 FQNEAQ. V dropped 1 base and J dropped 2 bases, with 18 bases sitting between them. CDR3 length: 17 amino acids. The CDR3 spells CASSLEEVAAAPYEQYF. The CDR3 DNA reads TGTGCCAGCAGCTTAGAGGAGGTGGCAGCAGCCCCCTACGAGCAGTACTTC.

This sequence joins TRBV29-1 and TRBJ2-5; D perhaps matches TRBD1 (6 bases). The closer fit of TRBJ2-7 to the DNA end suggests the J call may be wrong. Germline CDR1 and CDR2: SQVTM and ANQGSEA. This CDR3 region has 11 residues. The CDR3 reads CSAGQSYEQYF. In nucleotides, the CDR3 is TGCAGCGCCGGACAGTCCTACGAGCAGTACTTC.

This rearrangement joins TRBV28 to TRBJ2-7, with 7 bases identical to TRBD1. Looked up from germline, CDR1 is MDHEN and CDR2 is SYDVKM. V dropped 7 bases and J dropped 3; count of bases not matched to a gene: 9. CDR3 length: 14 amino acids. The CDR3 bases are TGTGCCAGCACCCCACAGGGGCCTTACTACGAGCAGTACTTC. Translating it yields CASTPQGPYYEQYF. Combining the CDR3 with reference TRBV28 and TRBJ2-7 gives the whole variable domain DVKVTQSSRYLVKRTGEKVFLECVQDMDHENMFWYRQDPGLGLRLIYFSYDVKMKEKGDIPEGYSVSREKKERFSLILESASTNQTSMYLCASTPQGPYYEQYFGPGTRLTVT.

This clone occurred a few times. This sample includes further DNA sequences coding for the same CDR3. V and J are TRBV2 and TRBJ2-3; D gene unclear. CDR3 size: 11 residues. Germline V lookup: CDR1 SNHLY, CDR2 FYNNEI. V was pared by 5 bases and J by 2 bases, with 2 bases between. CDR3 region: CASSLTDTQYF. CDR3 nucleotides: TGTGCCAGCAGTCTCACAGATACGCAGTATTTT.

This clone was counted only a few times. This chain links TRBV2 with TRBJ2-3; 9 nucleotides agree with TRBD1. The J segment lost 6 bases and the V segment lost 7 bases, leaving 11 bases of the junction unmatched. This CDR3 has 15 residues. Per the germline V gene, CDR1 is SNHLY and CDR2 is FYNNEI. The CDR3 DNA sequence: TGTGCCAGCACCGGGACAGGGCGAAATTCTGATACGCAGTATTTT. As protein: CASTGTGRNSDTQYF.

The J gene is TRBJ2-7, the V gene TRBV21-1; TRBD1, as called in the table, went unchecked against the DNA. TRBV21-1 is a pseudogene segment. The CDR3 has 17 residues. CDR3 loop: CASSKVTGTARSYEQYF. The CDR3 DNA follows: TGTGCCAGCAGCAAAGTGACAGGGACGGCCAGGTCCTACGAGCAGTACTTC.

The chain has TRBV13 and TRBJ2-7, with 8 positions matching TRBD1. Germline V gene sequence: CDR1 PRHDT, CDR2 FYEKMQ (reference sequence). The CDR3 extends over 17 amino acids. V lost 3 bases and J lost 5; bases outside the gene matches: 15. The CDR3, as DNA: TGTGCCAGCAGCTTTGGACAGGGAGAATTTAGGGGCCACGAGCAGTACTTC. This gives the protein CASSFGQGEFRGHEQYF.

The chain uses TRBV5-1 and TRBJ2-1; 8 bases are shared with TRBD2. The CDR3 totals 18 residues. V shed 1 base, J shed 2 bases, and the junction held 11 bases outside the gene matches. Germline-derived CDR1 and CDR2 are SGHRS and YFSETQ. This CDR3 reads CASSLFPVAGSAYNEQFF. In DNA form, the CDR3 reads TGCGCCAGCAGCTTGTTTCCGGTAGCGGGATCCGCCTACAATGAGCAGTTCTTC.

The genes are TRBV6-5 and TRBJ1-4, with TRBD1 matching over 8 bases. The CDR3 has 14 residues. The germline CDR1 and CDR2 sequences are MNHEY and SVGAGI. Trimming at V came to 4 bases and at J to 6 bases, leaving 4 bases not matched to a gene. Here the CDR3 DNA reads TGTGCCAGCAGTTCCACAGGGGGGGATGAAAAACTGTTTTTT. It codes for CASSSTGGDEKLFF.

The genes are TRBV15 and TRBJ2-3; 13 bases map to TRBD2. CDR1 is LNHNV, CDR2 YYDKDF, per germline (reference sequence). V gave up 3 bases and J gave up 6 bases; unmatched junction bases: 6. This CDR3 contains 16 residues. CDR3 sequence: CATSSKQLAGGDTQYF. CDR3 sequence (DNA): TGTGCCACCAGCAGCAAGCAACTAGCGGGGGGGGATACGCAGTATTTT.